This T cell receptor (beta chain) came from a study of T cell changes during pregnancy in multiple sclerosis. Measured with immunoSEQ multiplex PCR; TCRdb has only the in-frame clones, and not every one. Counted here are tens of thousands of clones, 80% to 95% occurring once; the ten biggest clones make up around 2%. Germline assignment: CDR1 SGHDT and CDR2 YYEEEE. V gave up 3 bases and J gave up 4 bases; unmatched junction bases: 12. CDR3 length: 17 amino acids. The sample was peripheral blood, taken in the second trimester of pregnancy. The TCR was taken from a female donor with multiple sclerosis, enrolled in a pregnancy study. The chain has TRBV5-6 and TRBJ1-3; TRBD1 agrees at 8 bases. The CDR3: CASSYALQGVEGNTIYF. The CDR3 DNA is TGTGCCAGCAGCTACGCCTTACAGGGGGTCGAAGGAAACACCATATATTTT.